One sample yielded the 7 T cell receptor beta chains listed below, sequenced in a study of T cell responses to AZD1222 COVID-19 vaccine. Generated by immunoSEQ multiplex PCR, the TCRdb table keeps only in-frame clones and is missing some. This table has some 150,000 clones, more than 85% appearing once. Sequencing was performed on peripheral blood, taken on day 0 of AZD1222 vaccination. These receptor sequences come from an adult in good health.

V is TRBV13 and J is TRBJ2-1; D remains unclear. This CDR3 contains 12 residues. V dropped 5 bases and J dropped 2 bases, with 4 bases sitting between them. Germline CDR1 reads PRHDT; CDR2 reads FYEKMQ (reference sequence). CDR3 region: CASSATYNEQFF. For the CDR3, the DNA is TGTGCCAGCAGCGCCACCTACAATGAGCAGTTCTTC.

The rearrangement uses TRBV5-1 and TRBJ1-1; 10 bases are a match to TRBD1. The V gene's germline CDR1 is SGHRS and CDR2 YFSETQ. There are 14 residues in the CDR3. V trimming: 0 bases; J trimming: 6 bases; junction bases outside the gene matches: 2. CDR3 coding DNA: TGCGCCAGCAGCTTGGGGGACAGGGGCTCTGAAGCTTTCTTT. Protein sequence: CASSLGDRGSEAFF.

This chain uses TRBV12-3 or TRBV12-4 with TRBJ1-6; D not resolved. The CDR3 sequence is 13 residues long. Trimming cost V 6 bases and J 4 bases, with 7 bases left between them. DNA for the CDR3: TGTGCCAGCAGAGGCCAATATAATTCACCCCTCCACTTT. Translation: CASRGQYNSPLHF.

This clone was recorded once. The V call is TRBV5-1, the J call TRBJ2-4; no firm D call. CDR3 length equals 16 residues. The germline V gene has CDR1 SGHRS and CDR2 YFSETQ. Trimming cost V 0 bases and J 0 bases, with 10 bases left between them. Written as DNA, the CDR3 is TGCGCCAGCAGCTTGGTTCACCGATCAGCCAAAAACATTCAGTACTTC. It codes for CASSLVHRSAKNIQYF.

The V call is TRBV27, the J call TRBJ2-2; D ambiguous. V dropped 2 bases and J dropped 4 bases, with 2 bases sitting between them. The CDR3 totals 12 residues. Germline CDR1 is MNHEY and CDR2 is SMNVEV (reference sequence). The CDR3 protein is CASSLTTGELFF. CDR3 coding DNA: TGTGCCAGCAGTTTAACCACCGGGGAGCTGTTTTTT.

V is TRBV30 and J is TRBJ2-7; 8 bases align to TRBD2. This CDR3 is 16 amino acids long. Germline V gene data show CDR1 as GTSNPN and CDR2 as SVGIG (reference sequence). With 0 bases clipped from V and 3 bases from J, the junction kept 10 bases outside the gene matches. CDR3 DNA sequence: TGTGCCTGGAGTGTACCGAGGCTAGCGGGCCTCTACGAGCAGTACTTC. It encodes CAWSVPRLAGLYEQYF. The whole variable domain, filled in from reference TRBV30 and TRBJ2-7, reads SQTIHQWPATLVQPVGSPLSLECTVEGTSNPNLYWYRQAAGRGLQLLFYSVGIGQISSEVPQNLSASRPQDRQFILSSKKLLLSDSGFYLCAWSVPRLAGLYEQYFGPGTRLTVT.

V gene TRBV15 combines with J gene TRBJ2-1; 8 bases match TRBD1. The CDR3 is made up of 16 amino acids. With 0 bases clipped from V and 6 bases from J, the junction kept 7 bases outside the gene matches. The germline CDR1 and CDR2 sequences are LNHNV and YYDKDF (reference sequence). The CDR3 nucleotides read TGTGCCACCAGCAGAGATAGGGGGACAGGCCGCAATGAGCAGTTCTTC. This codes for CATSRDRGTGRNEQFF.